This T cell receptor beta chain was profiled in a study of cytomegalovirus exposure and HLA in healthy donors. Overall study context: Roughly 85 million unique TCRs from HLA-typed donors made up an early data release.

General study findings and limits: According to a later analysis, donors in an Asian-associated ancestry cluster reportedly had fewer N-insertions than the roughly 640-donor mean.

Germline CDR1 is GTSNPN and CDR2 is SVGIG (reference sequence). CDR3 length equals 13 residues. V gave up 3 bases and J gave up 5 bases; unmatched junction bases: 7. PCR used 60 Vbeta primers and 13 Jbeta primers. The repertoire was sequenced with immunoSEQ multiplex PCR; TCRdb's copy has only in-frame clones and lacks some. Among some 150,000 clones listed, 79% were seen once. Worth noting for this clone: Its matching antigen is unknown.

V gene TRBV30 combines with J gene TRBJ2-7; TRBD1 matches 7 bases. Sequencing was performed on PBMCs. The clonotype originates from a man in his forties in good health and CMV-seronegative. DNA of the CDR3: TGTGCCTGGAGCGGATATGGACAGGACGAGCAGTACTTC. Translation: CAWSGYGQDEQYF.